The clone carrying this TCR beta chain was seen a single time. Antigen unknown. These data originate in a study of OX40 agonist ivuxolimab in advanced cancers. Broader study findings: Among expanded peripheral T cells, antigen specificity went undetermined. Low normalized T-cell clonal expansion was also seen in some nonresponders.

TCRdb's table, derived via immunoSEQ multiplex PCR, lists solely in-frame clones and lacks some. The sample carries tens of thousands of clones, approximately 85% recorded once. Trimming removed 0 bases at V and 0 bases at J, with 19 bases between. CDR1 is SGHTA and CDR2 is FQGNSA in the germline V gene. The CDR3 totals 19 residues. The origin of this receptor is an adult with an advanced solid tumor such as melanoma, head and neck, liver or kidney cancer. The sample consisted of CD4+ or CD8+ T cells sorted from blood, taken in a trial of the OX40 agonist ivuxolimab. This chain links TRBV7-2 with TRBJ2-3; maybe TRBD2 (5 bases). The CDR3: CASSLALLSRGLSTDTQYF. In DNA form, the CDR3 reads TGTGCCAGCAGCTTAGCACTACTAAGCCGGGGATTGAGCACAGATACGCAGTATTTT. The variable domain in full, with the rest retrieved from reference TRBV7-2 and TRBJ2-3, is GAGVSQSPSNKVTEKGKDVELRCDPISGHTALYWYRQSLGQGLEFLIYFQGNSAPDKSGLPSDRFSAERTGGSVSTLTIQRTQQEDSAVYLCASSLALLSRGLSTDTQYFGPGTRLTVL.